One and the same sample provided the 18 T cell receptor beta chains below, sequenced in a study of OX40 agonist ivuxolimab in advanced cancers. Libraries were made using the immunoSEQ multiplex PCR assay. Entries here come from immuneACCESS through TCRdb and include only in-frame sequences with V and J called. Some clones fail to appear in such tables; in the studies checked, an unresolved V gene covers under half of the shortfall, and the cause of the remainder is unknown. The sample records 44,000 or so clones, under 95% of which are singletons. Around 19% of the sample lies in the top ten. Specimen: CD4+ or CD8+ T cells sorted from blood, collected in a trial of the OX40 agonist ivuxolimab. The receptors shown here come from an adult with an advanced solid tumor such as melanoma, head and neck, liver or kidney cancer.

V is TRBV11-2 and J is TRBJ1-1; D is ambiguous. Germline CDR1 is SGHAT and CDR2 is FQNNGV. The CDR3 loop spans 14 amino acids. The germline V and J ends were trimmed by 7 bases and 4 bases, with 16 bases remaining between them. For the CDR3, the DNA is TGTGCCAGCATTAGTTCCACGGTTCCCACTGAAGCTTTCTTT. Amino acids: CASISSTVPTEAFF.

The CDR3 here is CASSEMTGVSPLHF. As DNA, the CDR3 is TGTGCCAGCAGTGAAATGACAGGGGTATCACCCCTCCACTTT. V is TRBV5-6 and J is TRBJ1-6, with 8 bases aligning to TRBD1. The germline CDR1 and CDR2 sequences are SGHDT and YYEEEE. The V gene end was trimmed by 5 bases and the J gene end by 10 bases; junction bases not matched to a gene: 8. CDR3 length: 14 residues.

V is TRBV19 and J is TRBJ2-3; TRBD2 matches at 7 bases. The trim removed 5 bases at V and 2 bases at J, leaving 16 bases unmatched. Germline lookup yields CDR1 LNHDA and CDR2 SQIVND (reference sequence). The CDR3 contains 18 residues. The CDR3 region has the DNA TGTGCCAGTAGTCCCCCCATACTACAGCGGGGAGACACAGATACGCAGTATTTT. It specifies CASSPPILQRGDTDTQYF.

By frequency in the sample, this clone is medium-sized (0.01 to 0.1%). Additional DNA sequences in this sample encode the identical CDR3. The V gene is TRBV7-2, the J gene TRBJ2-7, with TRBD1 matching 9 bases. The CDR3 length is 14 residues. Germline loops: CDR1 SGHTA, CDR2 FQGNSA. J lost 4 bases, V lost 1 base, and 2 bases had no gene match. The CDR3 nucleotides are TGTGCCAGCAGCTTAGTAGGGACAGGGTACGAGCAGTACTTC. This sequence encodes CASSLVGTGYEQYF.

V and J are TRBV6-5 and TRBJ2-3; TRBD2 might be the D (7 bases). The CDR3 has 16 residues. CDR1 is MNHEY, CDR2 SVGAGI, per germline. Trimming removed 2 bases at V and 1 base at J, with 13 bases between. The CDR3 sequence is CASSYLAGAGTDTQYF. In nucleotides, the CDR3 is TGTGCCAGCAGTTACCTGGCGGGGGCGGGCACAGATACGCAGTATTTT.

The chain is built from TRBV5-4 and TRBJ2-5, with D hard to call. V lost 3 bases to trimming and J lost 7 bases, with 13 bases between them. The CDR3 loop spans 13 amino acids. From germline, CDR1 is SGHNT and CDR2 YYREEE (reference sequence). CDR3 amino acids: CASSSTEGSTQYF. In DNA, the CDR3 is TGTGCCAGCAGCTCGACTGAAGGGTCGACCCAGTACTTC.

This clone was counted once. The genes are TRBV11-1 and TRBJ2-5; 7 nucleotides line up with TRBD1. The CDR3 is made up of 15 amino acids. The J segment lost 3 bases and the V segment lost 5 bases, leaving 9 bases of the junction unmatched. Germline assignment: CDR1 SGHAT and CDR2 FQDESV (reference sequence). CDR3: CASSASRDSKETQYF. The CDR3 DNA follows: TGTGCCAGCAGCGCAAGCCGGGACAGCAAAGAGACCCAGTACTTC.

This rearrangement joins TRBV15 to TRBJ1-2, with 11 bases that match TRBD1. V dropped 3 bases and J dropped 6; count of bases not matched to a gene: 6. From germline, CDR1 is LNHNV and CDR2 YYDKDF (reference sequence). This CDR3 spans 15 amino acids. The chain's CDR3 is CATSSRGTGGDGYTF. The CDR3 bases are TGTGCCACCAGCAGTCGGGGGACAGGGGGGGATGGCTACACCTTC.

J is TRBJ1-1 and V is TRBV7-2; D gene uncertain. Trimming took 2 bases from V and 0 from J, leaving 4 bases between them. CDR3 size: 13 residues. The germline CDR1 and CDR2 sequences are SGHTA and FQGNSA. CDR3 bases: TGTGCCAGCAGCTTAACCCTGAACACTGAAGCTTTCTTT. This translates into CASSLTLNTEAFF. Together with reference TRBV7-2 and TRBJ1-1, the CDR3 gives the full variable domain: GAGVSQSPSNKVTEKGKDVELRCDPISGHTALYWYRQSLGQGLEFLIYFQGNSAPDKSGLPSDRFSAERTGGSVSTLTIQRTQQEDSAVYLCASSLTLNTEAFFGQGTRLTVV.

V usage is TRBV2 and J usage is TRBJ1-2, with D possibly TRBD1 on 6 matching bases. The CDR3 has 14 amino acids. Germline V gives CDR1 SNHLY, CDR2 FYNNEI. The V and J ends lost 5 bases and 4 bases respectively, with 14 bases between them. CDR3 amino acids: CASSSRGGGYGYTF. The CDR3 bases are TGTGCCAGCAGTTCCAGGGGTGGTGGCTATGGCTACACCTTC.

The chain combines TRBV28 with TRBJ1-4; 7 bases are a match to TRBD1. The J segment lost 7 bases and the V segment lost 6 bases, leaving 11 bases of the junction unmatched. Germline CDR1 is MDHEN and CDR2 is SYDVKM. This CDR3 spans 15 amino acids. In nucleotides, the CDR3 is TGTGCCAGCAGCAAAGGGGGACAGACTTTTGAAAAACTGTTTTTT. Translating it yields CASSKGGQTFEKLFF.

This chain links TRBV30 with TRBJ2-1, with a tentative D call TRBD2 (6 bases). The CDR3 contains 15 residues. Per germline, CDR1 GTSNPN and CDR2 SVGIG (reference sequence). Trimming took off 7 bases at V and 2 bases at J, with 18 bases between the two ends. This chain's CDR3 is CASGWSGRTYNEQFF. The CDR3 DNA reads TGTGCCTCCGGGTGGAGCGGGCGTACCTACAATGAGCAGTTCTTC. Using reference TRBV30 and TRBJ2-1 for the parts outside the CDR3, the full variable domain is SQTIHQWPATLVQPVGSPLSLECTVEGTSNPNLYWYRQAAGRGLQLLFYSVGIGQISSEVPQNLSASRPQDRQFILSSKKLLLSDSGFYLCASGWSGRTYNEQFFGPGTRLTVL.

This rearrangement joins TRBV13 to TRBJ2-7, with D unresolved. The CDR3 sequence is 14 residues long. Germline V gene data show CDR1 as PRHDT and CDR2 as FYEKMQ (reference sequence). Trimming left V 5 bases short and J 0 bases short, with 11 bases between. CDR3 amino acids: CASSLRTGSYEQYF. The CDR3 region has the DNA TGTGCCAGCAGCCTACGGACGGGCTCCTACGAGCAGTACTTC. The full variable domain, in which reference TRBV13 and TRBJ2-7 provide the parts outside the CDR3, is AAGVIQSPRHLIKEKRETATLKCYPIPRHDTVYWYQQGPGQDPQFLISFYEKMQSDKGSIPDRFSAQQFSDYHSELNMSSLELGDSALYFCASSLRTGSYEQYFGPGTRLTVT.

The chain combines TRBV7-2 with TRBJ2-1; 8 bases are shared with TRBD2. Germline V CDR1 and CDR2: SGHTA, FQGNSA. V lost 4 bases, J lost 7 bases, and 6 bases stayed unmatched. The CDR3 has 14 residues. This CDR3 reads CASSSTSATNEQFF. CDR3 coding DNA: TGTGCCAGCAGCTCGACTAGCGCCACAAATGAGCAGTTCTTC.

As regards this clone: Distinct nucleotide sequences in the sample also encode this CDR3. In nucleotides, the CDR3 is TGTGCCAGTAGTATTGGGACAGGGAACACTGAAGCTTTCTTT. Translated, it gives CASSIGTGNTEAFF. This chain uses TRBV19 with TRBJ1-1; 8 bases fit TRBD1. The germline V gene encodes CDR1 LNHDA and CDR2 SQIVND (reference sequence). J gave up 1 base and V 3 bases, and 1 base lay outside the gene matches. This CDR3 is built from 14 residues.

This chain connects TRBV4-1 to TRBJ2-7; a possible D gene is TRBD1 (6 bases). V gave up 2 bases and J gave up 3 bases, with 11 bases separating them. The CDR3 totals 14 residues. Germline CDR1 MGHRA, CDR2 YSYEKL. This CDR3 reads CASSQTGTFYEQYF. CDR3 DNA: TGCGCCAGCAGCCAAACCGGGACATTCTACGAGCAGTACTTC.

The V gene is TRBV5-1, the J gene TRBJ2-7; D ambiguous. In germline, CDR1 is SGHRS, CDR2 YFSETQ. Trimming left V 3 bases short and J 1 base short, with 8 bases between. The CDR3 covers 13 residues. Written as DNA, the CDR3 is TGCGCCAGCAGCTCCTTTTTATCCTACGAGCAGTACTTC. Translating it yields CASSSFLSYEQYF.

J is TRBJ2-1 and V is TRBV7-8, with D unclear. Germline-derived CDR1 and CDR2 are SGHVS and FQNEAQ. This CDR3 is 15 amino acids long. Trimming stripped 0 bases from V and 8 bases from J, with 14 bases between. In DNA form, the CDR3 reads TGTGCCAGCAGCTTAGCGGGCTCCACCGCGGATGAGCAGTTCTTC. As protein: CASSLAGSTADEQFF.